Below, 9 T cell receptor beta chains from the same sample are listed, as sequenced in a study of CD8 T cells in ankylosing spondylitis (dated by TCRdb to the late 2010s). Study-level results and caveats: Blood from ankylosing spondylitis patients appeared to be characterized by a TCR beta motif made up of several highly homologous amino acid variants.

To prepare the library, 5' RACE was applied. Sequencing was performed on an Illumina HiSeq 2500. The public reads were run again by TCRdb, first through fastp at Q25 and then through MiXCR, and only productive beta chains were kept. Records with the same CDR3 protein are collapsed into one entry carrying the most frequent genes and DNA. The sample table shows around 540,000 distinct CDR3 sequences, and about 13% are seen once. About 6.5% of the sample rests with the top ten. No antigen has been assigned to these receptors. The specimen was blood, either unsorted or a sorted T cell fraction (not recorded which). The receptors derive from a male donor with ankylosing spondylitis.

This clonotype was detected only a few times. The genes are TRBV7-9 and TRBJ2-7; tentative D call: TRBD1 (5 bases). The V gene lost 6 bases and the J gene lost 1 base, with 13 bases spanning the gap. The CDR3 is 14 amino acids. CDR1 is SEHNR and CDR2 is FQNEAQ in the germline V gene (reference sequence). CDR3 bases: TGTGCCAGCAGTTATGGGGCAGCTTCCTACGAGCAGTACGTC. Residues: CASSYGAASYEQYV.

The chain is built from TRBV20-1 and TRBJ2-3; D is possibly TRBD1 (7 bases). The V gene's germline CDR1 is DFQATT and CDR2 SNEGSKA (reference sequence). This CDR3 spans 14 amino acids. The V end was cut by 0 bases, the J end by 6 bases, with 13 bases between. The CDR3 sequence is CSARDRRGRDTQYF. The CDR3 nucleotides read TGCAGTGCTAGAGATCGGAGGGGGCGGGATACGCAGTATTTT.

CDR3 residues: CASSPRTGGGNTIYF. CDR3 in DNA: TGTGCCAGCAGCCCGAGGACAGGGGGAGGAAACACCATATATTTT. This rearrangement joins TRBV7-8 to TRBJ1-3, with TRBD1 identical over 10 bases. The CDR3 loop spans 15 amino acids. With V trimmed by 5 bases and J by 4 bases, 5 bases remained unmatched. Per the germline V gene, CDR1 is SGHVS and CDR2 is FQNEAQ.

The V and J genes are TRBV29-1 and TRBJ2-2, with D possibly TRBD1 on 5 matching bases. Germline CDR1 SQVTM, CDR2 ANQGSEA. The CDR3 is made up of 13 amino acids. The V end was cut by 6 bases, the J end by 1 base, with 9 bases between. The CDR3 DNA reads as TGCAGCGTGAGACAGCGGAACACCGGGGAGCTGTTTTTT. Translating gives CSVRQRNTGELFF.

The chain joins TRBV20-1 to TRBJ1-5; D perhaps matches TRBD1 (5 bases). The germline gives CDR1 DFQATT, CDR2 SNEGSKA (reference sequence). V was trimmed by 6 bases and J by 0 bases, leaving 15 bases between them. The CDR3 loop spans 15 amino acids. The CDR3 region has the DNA TGCAGTGCCCTTGTGGGGGGATATAGCAATCAGCCCCAGCATTTT. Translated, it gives CSALVGGYSNQPQHF.

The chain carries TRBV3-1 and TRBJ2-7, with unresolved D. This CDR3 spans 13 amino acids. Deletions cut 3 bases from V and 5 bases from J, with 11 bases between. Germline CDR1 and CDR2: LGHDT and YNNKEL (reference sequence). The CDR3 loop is CASSQTWRDEQYF. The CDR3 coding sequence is TGTGCCAGCAGCCAGACCTGGAGAGACGAGCAGTACTTC.

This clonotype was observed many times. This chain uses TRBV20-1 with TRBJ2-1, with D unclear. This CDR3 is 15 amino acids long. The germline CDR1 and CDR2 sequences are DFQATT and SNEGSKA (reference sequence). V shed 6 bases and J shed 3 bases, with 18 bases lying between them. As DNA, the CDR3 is TGCAGTGCAGAGTCCCACTCCTCATACTACAATGAGCAGTTCTTC. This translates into CSAESHSSYYNEQFF.

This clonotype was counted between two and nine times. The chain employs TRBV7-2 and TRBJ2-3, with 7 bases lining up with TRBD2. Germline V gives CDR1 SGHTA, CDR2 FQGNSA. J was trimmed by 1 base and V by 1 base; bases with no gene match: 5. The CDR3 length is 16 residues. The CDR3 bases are TGTGCCAGCAGCTTAGTGGCGGGAGAAGGCACAGATACGCAGTATTTT. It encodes CASSLVAGEGTDTQYF.

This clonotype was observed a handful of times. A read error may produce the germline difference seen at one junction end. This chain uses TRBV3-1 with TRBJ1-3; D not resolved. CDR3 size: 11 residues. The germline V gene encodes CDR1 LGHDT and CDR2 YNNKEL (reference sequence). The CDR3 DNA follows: TGTGCCAGCAGCCAAGGAACTTTTTTGGCGTTT. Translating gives CASSQGTFLAF.